What follows are 28 T cell receptor beta chains derived from one specimen sequenced in a study of OX40 agonist ivuxolimab in advanced cancers. Some clones are missing from TCRdb's copy, which holds only in-frame ones; the method was immunoSEQ multiplex PCR. The sample holds under 95,000 clones, roughly nine tenths seen once. This specimen consisted of CD4+ or CD8+ T cells sorted from blood, obtained in a trial of the OX40 agonist ivuxolimab. These receptors were collected from an adult with an advanced solid tumor such as melanoma, head and neck, liver or kidney cancer.

This clone occurred once. The V and J genes are TRBV7-3 and TRBJ2-3; 9 bases fit TRBD2. The CDR3 runs to 16 residues. V lost 2 bases, J lost 5 bases, and 8 bases stayed unmatched. Germline V gene data show CDR1 as SGHTA and CDR2 as FQGTGA. This CDR3 reads CASSLLTSGVGDTQYF. The CDR3 DNA follows: TGTGCCAGCAGCTTATTGACTAGCGGAGTGGGAGATACGCAGTATTTT.

The CDR3 nucleotides are TGTGCCAGCAGCGTAGGAGGGGGGAATGAGCAGTTCTTC. As protein: CASSVGGGNEQFF. The chain has TRBV9 and TRBJ2-1, with D perhaps assigned TRBD1 or TRBD2 (6 bases each). V was trimmed by 0 bases and J by 7 bases, leaving 8 bases between them. From germline, CDR1 is SGDLS and CDR2 YYNGEE. CDR3 size: 13 residues.

V is TRBV27 and J is TRBJ2-1, with 7 nucleotides matching TRBD2. The J segment lost 4 bases and the V segment lost 6 bases, leaving 12 bases of the junction unmatched. The CDR3 extends over 16 amino acids. The germline V gene has CDR1 MNHEY and CDR2 SMNVEV (reference sequence). The CDR3 here is CASRFALASTYNEQFF. CDR3 DNA sequence: TGTGCCAGCAGGTTCGCACTAGCGTCTACATACAATGAGCAGTTCTTC.

V usage is TRBV19 and J usage is TRBJ2-1; the D gene is possibly TRBD1 (5 bases). Germline CDR1 LNHDA, CDR2 SQIVND (reference sequence). CDR3 length: 15 residues. V shed 4 bases and J shed 0 bases, with 10 bases lying between them. CDR3: CASSTDRGSYNEQFF. The CDR3 region has the DNA TGTGCCAGTAGTACGGATAGGGGCTCCTACAATGAGCAGTTCTTC. Drawing the rest from reference TRBV19 and TRBJ2-1, the complete variable domain is DGGITQSPKYLFRKEGQNVTLSCEQNLNHDAMYWYRQDPGQGLRLIYYSQIVNDFQKGDIAEGYSVSREKKESFPLTVTSAQKNPTAFYLCASSTDRGSYNEQFFGPGTRLTVL.

The chain links TRBV9 to TRBJ1-2, with D unresolved. The CDR3 has 14 residues. Germline V gives CDR1 SGDLS, CDR2 YYNGEE. With 0 bases removed from V and 4 bases from J, the gap between germline ends came to 10 bases. The CDR3 protein is CASSVGLDPYGYTF. CDR3 DNA sequence: TGTGCCAGCAGCGTAGGTCTGGATCCCTATGGCTACACCTTC.

This chain joins TRBV7-9 and TRBJ1-1, with 8 bases matching TRBD1. The trim removed 5 bases at V and 3 bases at J, leaving 11 bases unmatched. The CDR3 loop spans 16 amino acids. Looked up from germline, CDR1 is SEHNR and CDR2 is FQNEAQ (reference sequence). As DNA, the CDR3 is TGTGCCAGCAGCGTCTGGACAGGGATTGGGGACACTGAAGCTTTCTTT. Translated, it gives CASSVWTGIGDTEAFF.

This chain connects TRBV5-1 to TRBJ2-2; D is possibly TRBD1 (6 bases). V lost 4 bases to trimming and J lost 5 bases, with 15 bases between them. The CDR3 is 15 amino acids. CDR1 and CDR2 from the germline V gene are SGHRS and YFSETQ. CDR3 amino acids: CASSATGSGTGELFF. CDR3 bases: TGCGCCAGCAGCGCCACAGGGTCTGGGACCGGGGAGCTGTTTTTT.

V usage is TRBV19 and J usage is TRBJ2-2; D ambiguous. V lost 5 bases and J lost 3, with 7 bases in between. The CDR3 sequence is 13 residues long. Germline CDR1 reads LNHDA; CDR2 reads SQIVND (reference sequence). In DNA form, the CDR3 reads TGTGCCAGTAGTCGTAGGGACACCGGGGAGCTGTTTTTT. The encoded protein is CASSRRDTGELFF.

This clone came up once. The chain combines TRBV18 with TRBJ2-7, with TRBD2 identical over 9 bases. The CDR3 has 14 residues. The V gene's germline CDR1 is KGHSH and CDR2 LQKENI. Trimming at V came to 3 bases and at J to 4 bases, leaving 4 bases not matched to a gene. Here the CDR3 DNA reads TGTGCCAGCTCACCGGGACTAGCCGGGTACGAGCAGTACTTC. Encoded protein: CASSPGLAGYEQYF.

This clone has only one observation. The chain recombines TRBV28 with TRBJ2-1, with D perhaps TRBD2 (7 bases). Looked up from germline, CDR1 is MDHEN and CDR2 is SYDVKM. V was trimmed by 7 bases and J by 10 bases, leaving 17 bases between them. This CDR3 region has 13 residues. The DNA for the CDR3 is TGTGCCAGCATAACAGGGACTACGAGGGAGCAGTTCTTC. Its translation: CASITGTTREQFF.

The chain links TRBV9 to TRBJ2-7; 9 bases match TRBD1. From germline, CDR1 is SGDLS and CDR2 YYNGEE. Losses at the gene ends were 4 bases for V and 5 bases for J; bases not matched to a gene: 13. The CDR3 totals 16 residues. The CDR3 bases are TGTGCCAGCAGCCTCTCCCCGGGACAGGGTCTCAACGAGCAGTACTTC. Its translation is CASSLSPGQGLNEQYF.

The chain recombines TRBV7-9 with TRBJ2-4; 15 bases agree with TRBD2. V was clipped by 3 bases and J by 4 bases; unmatched bases: 4. CDR1 is SEHNR, CDR2 FQNEAQ, per germline (reference sequence). The CDR3 covers 17 residues. The CDR3, as DNA: TGTGCCAGCAGCTTGGGACTAGCGGGAGGTGCGAAAAACATTCAGTACTTC. It specifies CASSLGLAGGAKNIQYF.

The V call is TRBV6-6, the J call TRBJ2-7; D may be TRBD1 (5 bases). Trimming removed 0 bases from V and 3 bases from J, with 12 bases in between. The CDR3 is made up of 15 amino acids. Per germline, CDR1 MNHNY and CDR2 SVGAGI (reference sequence). The CDR3 spells CASSYSRQFIYEQYF. As DNA, the CDR3 is TGTGCCAGCAGTTACTCGAGACAGTTCATCTACGAGCAGTACTTC.

This rearrangement joins TRBV27 to TRBJ2-1; 7 nucleotides line up with TRBD1. The CDR3 length is 13 residues. Germline V CDR1 and CDR2: MNHEY, SMNVEV (reference sequence). Trimming cost V 5 bases and J 8 bases; bases outside gene matches: 6. This CDR3 reads CASSAQGLHEQFF. The CDR3 DNA sequence: TGTGCCAGCAGTGCACAGGGGCTGCATGAGCAGTTCTTC.

The chain is built from TRBV5-6 and TRBJ1-4; D possibly corresponds to TRBD1 (6 bases). The length of the CDR3 is 15 residues. CDR1 is SGHDT, CDR2 YYEEEE, per germline. V lost 4 bases to trimming and J lost 3 bases, with 13 bases between them. The CDR3 is CASSPWTEPNEKLFF. The CDR3 coding sequence is TGTGCCAGCAGCCCCTGGACAGAGCCTAATGAAAAACTGTTTTTT.

The genes are TRBV25-1 and TRBJ2-5; D gene ambiguous. The J call may be wrong; the DNA end is better matched by TRBJ2-7. From germline, CDR1 is MGHDK and CDR2 SYGVNS. The CDR3 is made up of 11 amino acids. For the CDR3, the DNA is TGTGCCAGCAGTTGGGGATACGAGCAGTACTTC. It specifies CASSWGYEQYF.

This clone has just a few counts. The J gene is TRBJ2-3, the V gene TRBV4-2; D unresolved. Germline CDR1 LGHNA, CDR2 YNFKEQ. V gave up 0 bases and J gave up 1 base, with 11 bases separating them. The CDR3 spans 16 residues. CDR3 loop: CASSQEEAAGTDTQYF. Here the CDR3 DNA reads TGTGCCAGCAGCCAAGAAGAGGCGGCCGGCACAGATACGCAGTATTTT.

The chain links TRBV6-5 to TRBJ1-4; TRBD1 might be the D (5 bases). Looked up from germline, CDR1 is MNHEY and CDR2 is SVGAGI. The CDR3 is 15 amino acids. The V and J ends lost 4 bases and 0 bases respectively, with 9 bases between them. CDR3 sequence reads: CASSFREPTNEKLFF. The CDR3, as DNA: TGTGCCAGCAGTTTCAGGGAGCCAACTAATGAAAAACTGTTTTTT.

CDR3 residues: CASTTRRGASGYTF. The CDR3 DNA reads TGTGCCAGTACCACCCGAAGGGGCGCCAGCGGCTACACCTTC. J is TRBJ1-2 and V is TRBV19; a possible D gene is TRBD1 (5 bases). This CDR3 region has 14 residues. Germline V gene lookup returns CDR1 LNHDA and CDR2 SQIVND (reference sequence). With 7 bases removed from V and 8 bases from J, the gap between germline ends came to 20 bases.

The rearrangement uses TRBV5-6 and TRBJ2-3; 8 bases are a match to TRBD1. Trimming at V came to 4 bases and at J to 3 bases, leaving 10 bases not matched to a gene. This CDR3 contains 16 residues. Germline V gene sequence: CDR1 SGHDT, CDR2 YYEEEE. CDR3: CASSPTPGQETDTQYF. The DNA of the CDR3 is TGTGCCAGCAGCCCGACTCCGGGACAGGAGACAGATACGCAGTATTTT.

The chain joins TRBV19 to TRBJ1-2; 9 nucleotides align to TRBD1. The junction had 9 bases not matched to a gene; V was cut back by 9 bases and J by 1 base. Germline-derived CDR1 and CDR2 are LNHDA and SQIVND (reference sequence). The CDR3 is 15 residues long. In DNA, the CDR3 is TGTGCCAGCGAACTGGGGACAGGGTTTAACTATGGCTACACCTTC. The encoded protein is CASELGTGFNYGYTF.

V is TRBV11-3 and J is TRBJ2-1; 7 nucleotides agree with TRBD2. This CDR3 is built from 15 residues. In germline, CDR1 is SGHNT, CDR2 YENEEA. With 8 bases clipped from V and 5 bases from J, the junction kept 12 bases outside the gene matches. CDR3 loop: CASAEGGTSNNEQFF. CDR3 bases: TGTGCCAGCGCCGAGGGAGGGACTTCCAACAATGAGCAGTTCTTC.

V and J are TRBV9 and TRBJ2-3; 11 nucleotides agree with TRBD2. The CDR3 sequence is 16 residues long. The germline CDR1 and CDR2 sequences are SGDLS and YYNGEE. The V segment lost 0 bases and the J segment 5 bases; nucleotides outside the gene matches: 5. Here the CDR3 DNA reads TGTGCCAGCAGCGTAGAACTAGCGGGAGAACTAGATACGCAGTATTTT. This encodes CASSVELAGELDTQYF.

This clone was found once. The genes are TRBV27 and TRBJ1-5, with 7 nucleotides matching TRBD1. The V and J ends lost 2 bases and 4 bases, in that order; junction bases with no gene match: 5. The CDR3 length is 15 residues. The V gene's germline CDR1 is MNHEY and CDR2 SMNVEV (reference sequence). For the CDR3, the DNA is TGTGCCAGCAGTTTACAGGGGGAAGGTAATCAGCCCCAGCATTTT. It translates to CASSLQGEGNQPQHF.

The chain carries TRBV5-3 and TRBJ2-5; D might be TRBD1 (6 bases). TRBV5-3 is annotated as an ORF whose role is uncertain. The CDR3 loop spans 14 amino acids. V lost 1 base and J 4 bases, leaving 11 bases between the germline ends. CDR3 in amino acids: CARSLSRRGETQYF. The CDR3 DNA sequence: TGTGCCAGAAGCTTGAGTCGCAGGGGAGAGACCCAGTACTTC.

V usage is TRBV5-6 and J usage is TRBJ2-3, with unresolved D. V was clipped by 0 bases and J by 1 base, with 9 bases between them. Germline V gene data show CDR1 as SGHDT and CDR2 as YYEEEE. This CDR3 has 15 residues. In DNA, the CDR3 is TGTGCCAGCAGCTTGGATCTACCGGGCACAGATACGCAGTATTTT. It codes for CASSLDLPGTDTQYF.

The count of this clone is one. The chain is built from TRBV5-1 and TRBJ2-1; D not certain. Germline CDR1 and CDR2: SGHRS and YFSETQ. Trimming shortened V by 4 bases and J by 8 bases, and 7 bases separated the two germline ends. There are 11 residues in the CDR3. The CDR3 sequence: CASSPGYEQFF. The CDR3 DNA sequence: TGCGCCAGCAGCCCAGGTTATGAGCAGTTCTTC. The full variable domain, rest sourced from reference TRBV5-1 and TRBJ2-1, is KAGVTQTPRYLIKTRGQQVTLSCSPISGHRSVSWYQQTPGQGLQFLFEYFSETQRNKGNFPGRFSGRQFSNSRSEMNVSTLELGDSALYLCASSPGYEQFFGPGTRLTVL.

The rearrangement links TRBV29-1 to TRBJ1-2, with 7 positions matching TRBD1. The CDR3 is 14 residues long. Trimming removed 2 bases from V and 7 bases from J; junction bases left unmatched: 10. The germline V gene encodes CDR1 SQVTM and CDR2 ANQGSEA. DNA of the CDR3: TGCAGCGTTGAAATGGAGACAGGGAAGGGTGGCTACACCTTC. Its protein is CSVEMETGKGGYTF.